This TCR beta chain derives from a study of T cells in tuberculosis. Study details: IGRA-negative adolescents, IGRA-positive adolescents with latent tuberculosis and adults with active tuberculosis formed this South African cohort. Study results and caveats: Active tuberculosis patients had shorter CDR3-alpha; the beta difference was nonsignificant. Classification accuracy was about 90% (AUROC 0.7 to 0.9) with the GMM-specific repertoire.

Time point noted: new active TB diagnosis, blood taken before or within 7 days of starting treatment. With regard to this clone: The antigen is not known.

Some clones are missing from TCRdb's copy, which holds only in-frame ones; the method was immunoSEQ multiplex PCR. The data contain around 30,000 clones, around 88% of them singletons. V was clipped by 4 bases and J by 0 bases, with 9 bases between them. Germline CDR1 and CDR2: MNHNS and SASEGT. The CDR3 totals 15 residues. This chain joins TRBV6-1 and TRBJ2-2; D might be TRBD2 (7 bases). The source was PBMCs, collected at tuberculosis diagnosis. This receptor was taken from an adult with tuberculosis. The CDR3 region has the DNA TGTGCCAGCAGTGTGGGGGGGCCGAACACCGGGGAGCTGTTTTTT. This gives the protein CASSVGGPNTGELFF.